The 29 T cell receptor beta chains below come from one sample, sequenced in a study of metastatic and nonmetastatic thyroid tumors. With MiXCR, TCRdb called clones anew from the PCR reads. Counted here are tens of thousands of clones, under 20% occurring once; the ten biggest clones make up around 20%. Every patient was untreated before thyroid surgery. Specimen: blood. The receptors originated from a female donor with papillary thyroid cancer or a benign thyroid nodule (not recorded which). Some clones in this sample may be carry-over from other donors' samples.

This clone was observed many times. This specimen includes other DNA sequences encoding the same CDR3. V gene TRBV5-1 combines with J gene TRBJ2-2, with no clear D. Per the germline V gene, CDR1 is SGHRS and CDR2 is YFSETQ. The CDR3 runs to 12 residues. The ends were cut back, 3 bases at V and 2 bases at J, with 2 bases in the middle. This CDR3 is CASSSNTGELFF. Here the CDR3 DNA reads TGCGCCAGCAGCTCAAACACCGGGGAGCTGTTTTTT.

This clone was seen a few times. V usage is TRBV27 and J usage is TRBJ2-2, with 7 bases aligning to TRBD2. Trimming at V came to 6 bases and at J to 0 bases, leaving 7 bases not matched to a gene. Germline CDR1 is MNHEY and CDR2 is SMNVEV (reference sequence). The CDR3 loop spans 16 amino acids. CDR3 amino acids: CASREKLAANTGELFF. For the CDR3, the DNA is TGTGCCAGCAGGGAAAAGCTAGCGGCGAACACCGGGGAGCTGTTTTTT.

Of note for this clone: A much larger clone differs by one base, so this may be a read error. Other nucleotide sequences from this sample produce the same CDR3. V usage is TRBV6-2 or TRBV6-3 and J usage is TRBJ1-2; a possible D gene is TRBD1 (5 bases). Per germline, CDR1 MNHEY and CDR2 SVGEGT. Trimming took 11 bases from V and 0 from J, leaving 10 bases between them. The length of the CDR3 is 12 residues. The CDR3 region has the DNA TGTGCCTCCGGGACGGCTAACTATGGCTACACCTTC. Its translation: CASGTANYGYTF.

This clone has only a few counts. The chain is built from TRBV6-1 and TRBJ2-6, with TRBD2 as a possible D gene (5 bases). Trimming pared 3 bases from V and 3 bases from J, leaving 9 bases between. The germline gives CDR1 MNHNS, CDR2 SASEGT. This CDR3 is built from 15 residues. CDR3 bases: TGTGCCAGCAGTGACGAGGGAGATGGGGCCAACGTCCTGACTTTC. Translation gives CASSDEGDGANVLTF.

This clone was recorded many times. The chain couples TRBV6-1 to TRBJ1-2; D gene unclear. The CDR3 covers 15 residues. Germline V gene sequence: CDR1 MNHNS, CDR2 SASEGT. Trimming removed 2 bases from V and 8 bases from J, with 18 bases in between. The CDR3 sequence: CASSEIPSRLRGYTF. CDR3 in DNA: TGTGCCAGCAGTGAAATCCCTAGCAGACTTAGGGGCTACACCTTC.

This clone appeared once. In nucleotides, the CDR3 is TGTGCCAGCAGTGTCCTTAGCGGGAGGGATACGCAGTATTTT. It codes for CASSVLSGRDTQYF. The V and J genes are TRBV2 and TRBJ2-3; 10 bases map to TRBD2. The length of the CDR3 is 14 residues. Trimming at V came to 4 bases and at J to 6 bases, leaving 4 bases not matched to a gene. CDR1 is SNHLY and CDR2 is FYNNEI in the germline V gene.

This chain links TRBV7-9 with TRBJ2-7; D is uncertain. Trimming stripped 5 bases from V and 2 bases from J, with 10 bases between. In germline, CDR1 is SEHNR, CDR2 FQNEAQ (reference sequence). This CDR3 spans 13 amino acids. CDR3 sequence (DNA): TGTGCCAGCAGCCGGTACTGCCCCTACGAGCAGTACTTC. It is translated as CASSRYCPYEQYF.

This clone has just a few counts. With a much larger clone just one base away, this may be a read error. This chain's CDR3 is CASSLYRMSGNIQYF. As DNA, the CDR3 is TGTGCCAGCAGTTTATACCGAATGTCAGGGAACATTCAGTACTTC. The V and J genes are TRBV28 and TRBJ2-4; tentatively, D is TRBD1 (5 bases). With 1 base removed from V and 7 bases from J, the gap between germline ends came to 14 bases. Per the germline V gene, CDR1 is MDHEN and CDR2 is SYDVKM. This CDR3 is built from 15 residues.

The V call is TRBV6-4, the J call TRBJ2-4, with 7 nucleotides matching TRBD1. V shed 0 bases, J shed 0 bases, and the junction held 5 bases outside the gene matches. CDR3 length: 17 residues. Germline V gene data show CDR1 as MRHNA and CDR2 as SNTAGT. CDR3: CASSDSGDRAAKNIQYF. The DNA for the CDR3 is TGTGCCAGCAGTGACTCGGGAGACAGGGCAGCCAAAAACATTCAGTACTTC.

This clone was picked up a small number of times. The rearrangement uses TRBV11-2 and TRBJ2-7; D unresolved. CDR1 and CDR2 (germline): SGHAT, FQNNGV. The CDR3 runs 14 residues. The V end was cut by 1 base, the J end by 3 bases, with 10 bases between. Here the CDR3 DNA reads TGTGCCAGCAGCTTAGGGCATAGGCTCTACGAGCAGTACTTC. It codes for CASSLGHRLYEQYF.

This clone was recorded at least ten times. It may be a read error: a sequence one base away is much more abundant. The genes are TRBV10-3 and TRBJ1-5, with 7 bases that match TRBD1. Germline loops: CDR1 ENHRY, CDR2 SYGVKD. There are 15 residues in the CDR3. CDR3 nucleotide sequence: TGTGCCGTCAGTGAGTCGGGCAGGGGGAATCAGCCCCAGCATTTT. This translates into CAVSESGRGNQPQHF.

This clone appeared many times. The V gene is TRBV11-2, the J gene TRBJ2-5; D is perhaps TRBD1 (6 bases). This CDR3 is 14 amino acids long. Germline-derived CDR1 and CDR2 are SGHAT and FQNNGV. Trimming pared 3 bases from V and 2 bases from J, leaving 10 bases between. The CDR3 region is CASSLGAYQETQYF. Written as DNA, the CDR3 is TGTGCCAGCAGCTTGGGGGCATATCAAGAGACCCAGTACTTC.

The chain carries TRBV9 and TRBJ2-5; 11 bases align to TRBD2. Losses at the gene ends were 3 bases for V and 5 bases for J; bases not matched to a gene: 15. CDR1 and CDR2 (germline): SGDLS, YYNGEE. This CDR3 contains 18 residues. For the CDR3, the DNA is TGTGCCAGCAGCGCGGGGTGGACTAGCGGGCGGAGGGGGGAGACCCAGTACTTC. As protein: CASSAGWTSGRRGETQYF.

V and J are TRBV7-6 and TRBJ2-3; D is undetermined. The CDR3 has 18 residues. The V gene's germline CDR1 is SGHVS and CDR2 FNYEAQ. V lost 2 bases and J lost 0, with 18 bases in between. The CDR3 sequence: CASSLFAQTATSTDTQYF. The CDR3 DNA follows: TGTGCCAGCAGCTTATTCGCCCAGACGGCTACTAGCACAGATACGCAGTATTTT.

The chain recombines TRBV18 with TRBJ2-7, with D possibly being TRBD1 or TRBD2 (6 bases each). The CDR3 length is 19 residues. The germline V gene has CDR1 KGHSH and CDR2 LQKENI. The V gene lost 3 bases and the J gene lost 6 bases, with 30 bases spanning the gap. CDR3 coding DNA: TGTGCCAGCTCACCCAGGCCCGGGCAGGGGAGGTCTCAGATCGTCGAGCAGTACTTC. Translating it yields CASSPRPGQGRSQIVEQYF.

This clone was recorded a few times. The chain is built from TRBV12-3 or TRBV12-4 and TRBJ1-1; 7 nucleotides line up with TRBD1. The CDR3 is made up of 13 amino acids. The junction had 5 bases not matched to a gene; V was cut back by 3 bases and J by 7 bases. The DNA of the CDR3 is TGTGCCAGCAGTTTTACAGGGGCAGATGAAGCTTTCTTT. Translated: CASSFTGADEAFF.

This clone was recorded at least ten times. J is TRBJ1-6 and V is TRBV5-1, with D uncertain. The V end lost 0 bases, the J end lost 7 bases, and 8 bases lay between the germline ends. Germline V gene lookup returns CDR1 SGHRS and CDR2 YFSETQ. This CDR3 region has 14 residues. The CDR3 loop is CASSLVSGNSPLHF. For the CDR3, the DNA is TGCGCCAGCAGCTTGGTCTCAGGCAATTCACCCCTCCACTTT. The entire variable domain, with the rest obtained from reference TRBV5-1 and TRBJ1-6, is as follows: KAGVTQTPRYLIKTRGQQVTLSCSPISGHRSVSWYQQTPGQGLQFLFEYFSETQRNKGNFPGRFSGRQFSNSRSEMNVSTLELGDSALYLCASSLVSGNSPLHFGNGTRLTVT.

This clone was picked up many times. The chain recombines TRBV28 with TRBJ2-7; TRBD2 is a possible D gene (6 bases). The CDR3 covers 12 residues. The V gene's germline CDR1 is MDHEN and CDR2 SYDVKM. Trimming removed 8 bases from V and 1 base from J, with 9 bases in between. The CDR3 coding sequence is TGTGCCAGCTTGGGGGGTTCCTACGAGCAGTACTTC. This codes for CASLGGSYEQYF.

This clone was picked up many times. It may be a read error: a sequence one base away is much more abundant. No DNA is shown, since the ends of the CDR3 on it are uncertain; the CDR3 is the one TCRdb lists. This rearrangement joins TRBV27 to TRBJ2-3. The CDR3 length equals 13 residues, ends included. Per the germline V gene, CDR1 is MNHEY and CDR2 is SMNVEV (reference sequence). The CDR3 sequence: CASSSSSTDTQHF.

The chain is built from TRBV11-2 and TRBJ1-2; D possibly corresponds to TRBD1 (5 bases). CDR3 length equals 12 residues. Germline values: CDR1 SGHAT, CDR2 FQNNGV. The ends were cut back, 3 bases at V and 6 bases at J, with 8 bases in the middle. The CDR3 DNA is TGTGCCAGCAGCTTTGGGGGGAATGGCTACACCTTC. Encoded protein: CASSFGGNGYTF.

This chain joins TRBV6-1 and TRBJ2-7, with D possibly matching TRBD2 (6 bases). The CDR3 totals 14 residues. Germline loops: CDR1 MNHNS, CDR2 SASEGT. V dropped 8 bases and J dropped 6 bases, with 20 bases sitting between them. CDR3 bases: TGTGCCAGCCTCTGTGCGGCGGGATGGCTCGAGCAGTACTTC. Protein product: CASLCAAGWLEQYF.

Many counts were recorded for this clone. V gene TRBV9 combines with J gene TRBJ2-1, with 16 positions matching TRBD2. The CDR3 has 20 amino acids. V lost 0 bases to trimming and J lost 0 bases; unmatched junction nucleotides: 6. Germline CDR1 and CDR2: SGDLS and YYNGEE. This chain's CDR3 is CASSVVGTSGRGSSYNEQFF. The CDR3 DNA sequence: TGTGCCAGCAGCGTAGTAGGGACTAGCGGGAGGGGGAGCTCCTACAATGAGCAGTTCTTC.

Many counts were recorded for this clone. The chain couples TRBV7-9 to TRBJ2-7; no definite D call. The CDR3 runs to 12 residues. Germline CDR1 reads SEHNR; CDR2 reads FQNEAQ (reference sequence). Trimming cost V 5 bases and J 2 bases, with 7 bases left between them. DNA of the CDR3: TGTGCCAGCAGCCTGCAGACCTACGAGCAGTACTTC. This sequence encodes CASSLQTYEQYF.

At least ten counts were recorded for this clone. The chain couples TRBV10-3 to TRBJ2-7; perhaps TRBD1 as D (6 bases). Looked up from germline, CDR1 is ENHRY and CDR2 is SYGVKD. V lost 0 bases, J lost 0 bases, and 12 bases lay in between. This CDR3 is built from 16 residues. The CDR3 loop reads CAISESVTGSSYEQYF. CDR3 DNA sequence: TGTGCCATCAGTGAGTCTGTGACAGGAAGCTCCTACGAGCAGTACTTC.

The chain combines TRBV27 with TRBJ2-5; 9 positions agree with TRBD1. The V and J ends lost 8 bases and 1 base, in that order; junction bases with no gene match: 11. The germline gives CDR1 MNHEY, CDR2 SMNVEV (reference sequence). The CDR3 has 16 amino acids. For the CDR3, the DNA is TGTGCCAGCTCCCCATGGGACAGGGCCATCCAAGAGACCCAGTACTTC. Its translation is CASSPWDRAIQETQYF.

There are many counts of this clone. This CDR3 is also generated by other DNA sequences in the sample. The chain recombines TRBV6-1 with TRBJ1-1; a possible D gene is TRBD1 (6 bases). V was clipped by 7 bases and J by 0 bases, with 9 bases between them. CDR3 size: 13 residues. Per germline, CDR1 MNHNS and CDR2 SASEGT. CDR3 in DNA: TGTGCCAGCAACAGACAGGTGAACACTGAAGCTTTCTTT. Translated, it gives CASNRQVNTEAFF.

This clone showed up just a few times. This sequence joins TRBV19 and TRBJ1-2, with no clear D. V lost 2 bases and J 4 bases, leaving 14 bases between the germline ends. The CDR3 is 15 residues long. CDR1 and CDR2 from the germline V gene are LNHDA and SQIVND (reference sequence). The CDR3 coding sequence is TGTGCCAGTAGTATAAAGGGTTTTGGCCGCTATGGCTACACCTTC. This codes for CASSIKGFGRYGYTF.

The sample holds a few counts of this clone. J is TRBJ2-6 and V is TRBV6-1; D gene unclear. The CDR3 spans 15 residues. Trimming shortened V by 3 bases and J by 3 bases, and 9 bases separated the two germline ends. CDR1 is MNHNS, CDR2 SASEGT, per germline. The CDR3 protein is CASSETGGGANVLTF. As DNA, the CDR3 is TGTGCCAGCAGTGAGACGGGTGGTGGGGCCAACGTCCTGACTTTC.

This chain uses TRBV30 with TRBJ1-5; D might be TRBD1 (5 bases). Trimming took 8 bases from V and 9 from J, leaving 8 bases between them. The CDR3 has 9 amino acids. The germline gives CDR1 GTSNPN, CDR2 SVGIG (reference sequence). The CDR3 DNA reads TGTGCCCTCGGGGGGCCCCAGCATTTT. It is translated as CALGGPQHF.